Shown below are 15 T cell receptor beta chains from a single sample sequenced in a study of cytomegalovirus exposure and HLA in healthy donors. The PCR ran on 60 Vbeta and 13 Jbeta primers. Sequenced by immunoSEQ multiplex PCR; TCRdb stores in-frame clones only, minus some. The table records 70,000 or so clones, around 80% of them present only once. Material: PBMCs. These receptors originate from a man younger than 35 in good health and CMV-seronegative.

V usage is TRBV27 and J usage is TRBJ2-3, with 7 bases matching TRBD1. The CDR3 is made up of 15 amino acids. Trimming at V came to 5 bases and at J to 0 bases, leaving 5 bases not matched to a gene. CDR1 and CDR2 (germline): MNHEY, SMNVEV (reference sequence). Written as DNA, the CDR3 is TGTGCCAGCAGTCCGAGGACAGGTAGCACAGATACGCAGTATTTT. This sequence encodes CASSPRTGSTDTQYF.

This chain uses TRBV29-1 with TRBJ1-1; D is unresolved. Trimming removed 2 bases from V and 1 base from J, with 11 bases in between. CDR1 and CDR2 (germline): SQVTM, ANQGSEA. The CDR3 loop spans 14 amino acids. The CDR3 sequence is CSVELLKRNTEAFF. CDR3 DNA sequence: TGCAGCGTTGAACTATTAAAAAGGAACACTGAAGCTTTCTTT.

CDR3 sequence: CASSTSGGGQPQHF. CDR3 nucleotide sequence: TGTGCCAGCAGTACATCGGGGGGAGGACAGCCCCAGCATTTT. V gene TRBV28 combines with J gene TRBJ1-5; the D gene is possibly TRBD1 (5 bases). CDR3 length: 14 amino acids. V was shortened by 5 bases and J by 7 bases, with 15 bases between the two germline ends. Looked up from germline, CDR1 is MDHEN and CDR2 is SYDVKM.

This rearrangement joins TRBV6-5 to TRBJ1-2; 7 bases line up with TRBD1. Germline lookup yields CDR1 MNHEY and CDR2 SVGAGI. J gave up 6 bases and V 1 base, and 5 bases lay outside the gene matches. There are 14 residues in the CDR3. The CDR3 loop reads CASSYLDRENGYTF. The CDR3 DNA sequence: TGTGCCAGCAGTTACTTAGACAGGGAAAATGGCTACACCTTC.

The genes are TRBV6-1 and TRBJ1-2; the match to TRBD1 covers 8 bases. V shed 10 bases and J 3 bases; nucleotides not matched to a gene: 10. Germline V CDR1 and CDR2: MNHNS, SASEGT. CDR3 length equals 14 residues. The CDR3 DNA sequence: TGTGCCACCTTTCGACAGGGGACTGACTATGGCTACACCTTC. Amino acids: CATFRQGTDYGYTF.

The chain couples TRBV28 to TRBJ1-2; a possible D gene is TRBD1 (5 bases). V lost 3 bases and J 5 bases, leaving 19 bases between the germline ends. This CDR3 has 16 residues. CDR1 MDHEN and CDR2 SYDVKM come from the germline V gene. As DNA, the CDR3 is TGTGCCAGCAGTTTCCCCGACACGGCAGACAGTTATGGCTACACCTTC. This encodes CASSFPDTADSYGYTF.

This sequence joins TRBV2 and TRBJ2-1; the match to TRBD1 covers 12 bases. With V trimmed by 4 bases and J by 7 bases, 5 bases remained unmatched. Germline V lookup: CDR1 SNHLY, CDR2 FYNNEI. The CDR3 totals 15 residues. Here the CDR3 reads CASSVGQGARNEQFF. CDR3 nucleotide sequence: TGTGCCAGCAGTGTGGGACAGGGGGCGCGTAATGAGCAGTTCTTC.

The chain couples TRBV18 to TRBJ2-5; 13 bases match TRBD2. The CDR3 consists of 16 residues. The V and J ends lost 2 bases and 1 base, in that order; junction bases with no gene match: 1. Germline V gives CDR1 KGHSH, CDR2 LQKENI. CDR3 in DNA: TGTGCCAGCTCACCAAGGACTAGCGGGGGCCAAGAGACCCAGTACTTC. Translating it yields CASSPRTSGGQETQYF.

V gene TRBV9 combines with J gene TRBJ1-3, with 9 positions matching TRBD1. Trimming removed 2 bases from V and 2 bases from J; junction bases left unmatched: 5. This CDR3 region has 16 residues. Germline V CDR1 and CDR2: SGDLS, YYNGEE. For the CDR3, the DNA is TGTGCCAGCAGCGTTGATGACAGGGGGGCTGGAAACACCATATATTTT. Its protein product is CASSVDDRGAGNTIYF.

The rearrangement joins TRBV4-2 to TRBJ2-5; TRBD2 matches at 10 bases. The CDR3 consists of 16 residues. Germline values: CDR1 LGHNA, CDR2 YNFKEQ. V was pared by 0 bases and J by 5 bases, with 6 bases of the junction left unmatched. The CDR3 nucleotides are TGTGCCAGCAGCCAAGAAGAGCGGGGGGGCCCGGAGACCCAGTACTTC. Its protein is CASSQEERGGPETQYF.

This chain uses TRBV2 with TRBJ1-5; 8 positions match TRBD1. Germline loops: CDR1 SNHLY, CDR2 FYNNEI. The CDR3 totals 15 residues. The junction had 5 bases not matched to a gene; V was cut back by 5 bases and J by 2 bases. As DNA, the CDR3 is TGTGCCAGCAGTCCGGACAGGGTCGGCAATCAGCCCCAGCATTTT. Translated: CASSPDRVGNQPQHF.

The CDR3 nucleotides are TGTGCCAGCAGCTTCATTTTGAGGGAACCCTACGAGCAGTACTTC. It yields the protein CASSFILREPYEQYF. This rearrangement joins TRBV7-9 to TRBJ2-7; D might be TRBD2 (5 bases). Germline loops: CDR1 SEHNR, CDR2 FQNEAQ (reference sequence). Deletions cut 3 bases from V and 2 bases from J, with 14 bases between. This CDR3 is built from 15 residues.

The chain combines TRBV2 with TRBJ1-2; 11 bases map to TRBD1. From germline, CDR1 is SNHLY and CDR2 FYNNEI. The CDR3 sequence is 16 residues long. Trimming cost V 0 bases and J 4 bases; bases outside gene matches: 4. The CDR3 loop reads CASSEADRGLFYGYTF. CDR3 nucleotide sequence: TGTGCCAGCAGTGAAGCGGACAGGGGGCTCTTCTATGGCTACACCTTC.

The chain recombines TRBV15 with TRBJ2-5; D call uncertain. V lost 1 base to trimming and J lost 5 bases, with 14 bases between them. The CDR3 contains 15 residues. CDR1 is LNHNV, CDR2 YYDKDF, per germline (reference sequence). The CDR3 DNA reads as TGTGCCACCAGCAGAGTTGCGGCAACCGGGGAGACCCAGTACTTC. Translated, it gives CATSRVAATGETQYF. The full variable domain, in which reference TRBV15 and TRBJ2-5 provide the parts outside the CDR3, is DAMVIQNPRYQVTQFGKPVTLSCSQTLNHNVMYWYQQKSSQAPKLLFHYYDKDFNNEADTPDNFQSRRPNTSFCFLDIRSPGLGDTAMYLCATSRVAATGETQYFGPGTRLLVL.

The chain has TRBV19 and TRBJ1-5, with no clear D. The germline gives CDR1 LNHDA, CDR2 SQIVND (reference sequence). The CDR3 totals 14 residues. The ends were cut back, 3 bases at V and 0 bases at J, with 6 bases in the middle. The CDR3 region has the DNA TGTGCCAGTAGTATGAGGGTTAGCAATCAGCCCCAGCATTTT. It is translated as CASSMRVSNQPQHF.